This T cell receptor beta chain was obtained from a study of cytotoxic CD8 clonotypes in ibrutinib-treated CLL. Sequencing used immunoSEQ multiplex PCR; TCRdb keeps in-frame clones, though not all of them. This sample has fewer than 400,000 clones, with around 66% found just once. V lost 0 bases and J 2 bases, leaving 11 bases between the germline ends. Germline loops: CDR1 SGDLS, CDR2 YYNGEE. This CDR3 has 15 amino acids. This clonotype was sampled from a human donor with chronic lymphocytic leukemia. The chain has TRBV9 and TRBJ1-1; possible D gene TRBD1, 5 bases. The input for sequencing was PBMCs, taken after 36 months of ibrutinib treatment. CDR3 amino acids: CASSVANGGNTEAFF. The CDR3 region has the DNA TGTGCCAGCAGCGTAGCTAACGGGGGTAACACTGAAGCTTTCTTT.